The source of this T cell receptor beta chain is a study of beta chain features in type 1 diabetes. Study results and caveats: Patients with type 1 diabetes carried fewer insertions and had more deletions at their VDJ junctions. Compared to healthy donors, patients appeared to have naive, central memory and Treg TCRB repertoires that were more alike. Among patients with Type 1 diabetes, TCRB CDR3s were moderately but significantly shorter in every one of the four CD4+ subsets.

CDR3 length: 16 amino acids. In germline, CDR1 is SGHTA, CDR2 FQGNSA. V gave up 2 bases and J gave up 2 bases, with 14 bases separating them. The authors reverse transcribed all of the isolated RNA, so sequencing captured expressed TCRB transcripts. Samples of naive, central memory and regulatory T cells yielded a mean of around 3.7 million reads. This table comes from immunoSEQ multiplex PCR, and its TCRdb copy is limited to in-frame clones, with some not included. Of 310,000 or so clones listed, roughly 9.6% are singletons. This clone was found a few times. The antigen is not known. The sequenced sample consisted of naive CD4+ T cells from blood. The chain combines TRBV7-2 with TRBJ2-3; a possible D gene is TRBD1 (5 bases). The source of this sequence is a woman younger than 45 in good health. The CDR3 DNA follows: TGTGCCAGCAGCTTAAGTGGGGCAGGCCTCACAGATACGCAGTATTTT. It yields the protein CASSLSGAGLTDTQYF.